These 28 T cell receptor beta chains were all obtained from the same sample, sequenced in a study of blood T cells in healthy people across ages. For the second PCR, which ran for roughly 6 to 12 cycles, a sample-barcoded 5' primer and a J-beta primer mix were used. Each CDR3 protein is one row after TCRdb ran MiXCR on the 5' RACE reads. The sample lists about a million distinct CDR3 sequences, around two fifths occurring once. Specimen: blood. These receptors came from a young man in good health.

The rearrangement links TRBV6-2 or TRBV6-3 to TRBJ2-1, with D maybe TRBD1 (6 bases). Germline CDR1 reads MNHEY; CDR2 reads SVGEGT. CDR3 length: 17 residues. V was shortened by 8 bases and J by 5 bases, with 25 bases between the two germline ends. This CDR3 reads CASRQGILKETHNEQFF. CDR3 in DNA: TGTGCCAGCCGCCAGGGGATACTGAAAGAGACCCACAATGAGCAGTTCTTC.

Many counts were recorded for this clonotype. The J gene is TRBJ2-5, the V gene TRBV4-3; no clear D gene. The CDR3 covers 15 residues. Trimming took off 0 bases at V and 4 bases at J, with 12 bases between the two ends. CDR1 is LGHNA, CDR2 YSLEER, per germline. CDR3 nucleotide sequence: TGCGCCAGCAGCCAAGATGTCGTAGATGGAGAGACCCAGTACTTC. Residues: CASSQDVVDGETQYF.

V usage is TRBV6-1 and J usage is TRBJ1-2, with no clear D. V was trimmed by 3 bases and J by 5 bases, leaving 16 bases between them. CDR1 is MNHNS, CDR2 SASEGT, per germline. The CDR3 is 15 amino acids. The CDR3 sequence is CASSERAGNPYGYTF. In DNA form, the CDR3 reads TGTGCCAGCAGTGAGAGGGCAGGAAATCCTTATGGCTACACCTTC.

The gene calls are TRBV9 and TRBJ2-1; 11 nucleotides align to TRBD2. V lost 4 bases, J lost 5 bases, and 8 bases stayed unmatched. Germline CDR1 and CDR2: SGDLS and YYNGEE. This CDR3 has 16 amino acids. The CDR3 coding sequence is TGTGCCAGCAGCCCATCCCTAGCGGGGGGACACAATGAGCAGTTCTTC. Translating it yields CASSPSLAGGHNEQFF.

V usage is TRBV3-1 and J usage is TRBJ2-2; TRBD1 might be the D (6 bases). Trimming shortened V by 3 bases and J by 4 bases, and 15 bases separated the two germline ends. This CDR3 region has 16 residues. Germline V gives CDR1 LGHDT, CDR2 YNNKEL (reference sequence). The CDR3 here is CASSHKLIGGTGELFF. The CDR3 DNA sequence: TGTGCCAGCAGCCATAAGTTAATAGGGGGCACCGGGGAGCTGTTTTTT.

The J gene is TRBJ2-7, the V gene TRBV5-1; 7 nucleotides align to TRBD2. Germline V CDR1 and CDR2: SGHRS, YFSETQ. After removal of 4 bases from V and 7 bases from J, the junction contained 17 bases not matched to a gene. The CDR3 runs to 16 residues. The CDR3 DNA follows: TGCGCCAGCAGCCCCCCACGGGGGGAAAGATTCGATGAGCAGTACTTC. Its protein product is CASSPPRGERFDEQYF.

V is TRBV27 and J is TRBJ1-6; D uncertain. There are 17 residues in the CDR3. The V end was cut by 2 bases, the J end by 8 bases, with 19 bases between. The germline CDR1 and CDR2 sequences are MNHEY and SMNVEV (reference sequence). This CDR3 reads CASSLRSGELAHSPLHF. In nucleotides, the CDR3 is TGTGCCAGCAGTTTAAGGAGCGGGGAACTAGCGCATTCACCCCTCCACTTT.

J is TRBJ1-3 and V is TRBV7-2; the D gene is possibly TRBD1 (5 bases). Germline V CDR1 and CDR2: SGHTA, FQGNSA. This CDR3 has 15 amino acids. V was shortened by 1 base and J by 4 bases, with 11 bases between the two germline ends. The CDR3 region has the DNA TGTGCCAGCAGCTTAGTCGGGGGAGAGGGAAACACCATATATTTT. Translating gives CASSLVGGEGNTIYF.

The genes are TRBV20-1 and TRBJ2-3; TRBD1 or TRBD2 may be the D gene (5 bases each). Trimming took 0 bases from V and 4 from J, leaving 14 bases between them. Looked up from germline, CDR1 is DFQATT and CDR2 is SNEGSKA (reference sequence). The CDR3 is made up of 15 amino acids. CDR3 amino acids: CSARDRSRDPDTQYF. The CDR3 region has the DNA TGCAGTGCTAGAGATAGAAGCCGGGACCCAGATACGCAGTATTTT.

The chain joins TRBV11-1 to TRBJ2-5; 7 bases map to TRBD1. V gave up 5 bases and J gave up 2 bases; unmatched junction bases: 5. The CDR3 has 14 amino acids. Germline V CDR1 and CDR2: SGHAT, FQDESV (reference sequence). CDR3 protein: CASSTGQVQETQYF. CDR3 sequence (DNA): TGTGCCAGCAGCACCGGACAGGTGCAAGAGACCCAGTACTTC.

This clonotype was seen a handful of times. The rearrangement links TRBV6-1 to TRBJ1-1; the D is unclear. V lost 1 base to trimming and J lost 1 base, with 10 bases between them. This CDR3 is 15 amino acids long. The germline gives CDR1 MNHNS, CDR2 SASEGT. In nucleotides, the CDR3 is TGTGCCAGCAGTGAAGTGGTCAGGTCGAACACTGAAGCTTTCTTT. Its translation: CASSEVVRSNTEAFF.

The V call is TRBV28, the J call TRBJ2-3; no firm D call. V lost 7 bases to trimming and J lost 5 bases, with 16 bases between them. This CDR3 is 14 amino acids long. Germline V gene sequence: CDR1 MDHEN, CDR2 SYDVKM. The CDR3 bases are TGTGCCAGCACCCAATCCGCTCCAATAGATACGCAGTATTTT. Protein sequence: CASTQSAPIDTQYF.

This clonotype occurred a few times. The chain has TRBV20-1 and TRBJ2-1; D tentatively reads TRBD1 or TRBD2 (5 bases each). Trimming cost V 0 bases and J 1 base, with 16 bases left between them. This CDR3 contains 17 residues. Germline loops: CDR1 DFQATT, CDR2 SNEGSKA (reference sequence). CDR3 DNA sequence: TGCAGTGCTAGAGATCATGGGGCGGGCAGTTCCTACAATGAGCAGTTCTTC. This codes for CSARDHGAGSSYNEQFF.

V is TRBV3-1 and J is TRBJ2-3, with D uncertain. The CDR3 has 15 amino acids. CDR1 LGHDT and CDR2 YNNKEL come from the germline V gene (reference sequence). V lost 3 bases, J lost 2 bases, and 12 bases lay in between. The CDR3 here is CASSHGSESTDTQYF. The CDR3 DNA follows: TGTGCCAGCAGCCACGGCAGCGAGTCCACAGATACGCAGTATTTT.

This clonotype was seen only once. The chain employs TRBV6-1 and TRBJ1-5; 7 bases align to TRBD1. The V gene's germline CDR1 is MNHNS and CDR2 SASEGT. The CDR3 extends over 22 amino acids. With 6 bases clipped from V and 7 bases from J, the junction kept 33 bases outside the gene matches. The CDR3 loop is CASSTKRGRSLTGSQGDQPQHF. Written as DNA, the CDR3 is TGTGCCAGCAGCACAAAAAGGGGGCGAAGCCTCACGGGGTCTCAGGGCGACCAGCCCCAGCATTTT.

The CDR3 coding sequence is TGCAGTGCTACCGACAGGGGAATCTATGGCTACACCTTC. Translation: CSATDRGIYGYTF. The V call is TRBV20-1, the J call TRBJ1-2; 8 positions agree with TRBD1. Per germline, CDR1 DFQATT and CDR2 SNEGSKA (reference sequence). The CDR3 has 13 amino acids. With 4 bases clipped from V and 4 bases from J, the junction kept 5 bases outside the gene matches.

J is TRBJ1-6 and V is TRBV6-5, with D tentatively TRBD1 (5 bases). Germline lookup yields CDR1 MNHEY and CDR2 SVGAGI. This CDR3 spans 13 amino acids. Trimming removed 8 bases at V and 9 bases at J, with 14 bases between. The DNA for the CDR3 is TGTGCCAGCCGGGACTACGGACCTTCACCCCTCCACTTT. Translated: CASRDYGPSPLHF.

The chain carries TRBV19 and TRBJ2-1; 11 nucleotides agree with TRBD2. The germline gives CDR1 LNHDA, CDR2 SQIVND (reference sequence). Unmatched junction bases numbered 6, after V lost 9 bases and J lost 8 bases. The CDR3 loop spans 13 amino acids. In DNA form, the CDR3 reads TGTGCCAGCCATAGCGGGGGGGCTGATGAGCAGTTCTTC. It is translated as CASHSGGADEQFF.

The CDR3 sequence: CASSPLSGRREKLFF. The CDR3 nucleotides are TGTGCCAGCAGCCCCCTCTCGGGACGTAGGGAAAAACTGTTTTTT. The V gene is TRBV3-1, the J gene TRBJ1-4; maybe TRBD1 (5 bases). The CDR3 length is 15 residues. Germline V CDR1 and CDR2: LGHDT, YNNKEL (reference sequence). V was pared by 4 bases and J by 8 bases, with 17 bases between.

This chain's CDR3 is CASKVRGTQYF. The CDR3 coding sequence is TGTGCCAGCAAGGTCCGTGGGACCCAGTACTTC. The rearrangement links TRBV6-5 to TRBJ2-5; no firm D call. V gave up 7 bases and J gave up 7 bases, with 10 bases separating them. In germline, CDR1 is MNHEY, CDR2 SVGAGI. The CDR3 consists of 11 residues.

This clonotype was seen a few times. The chain links TRBV12-3 or TRBV12-4 to TRBJ2-3; TRBD2 aligns across 9 bases. The junction had 10 bases not matched to a gene; V was cut back by 3 bases and J by 0 bases. The length of the CDR3 is 18 residues. The CDR3 nucleotides read TGTGCCAGCAGTTTCTCCCAACTAGCGGGTATTAGCACAGATACGCAGTATTTT. Translation: CASSFSQLAGISTDTQYF.

This chain links TRBV4-3 with TRBJ2-1; TRBD1 is a possible D gene (6 bases). Trimming cost V 0 bases and J 3 bases, with 15 bases left between them. Germline values: CDR1 LGHNA, CDR2 YSLEER. CDR3 length: 17 residues. The CDR3 sequence is CASSQDLGTTYYNEQFF. The CDR3 coding sequence is TGCGCCAGCAGCCAAGATTTGGGGACAACCTACTACAATGAGCAGTTCTTC.

The CDR3 here is CASSFAQGALSNYGYTF. CDR3 DNA sequence: TGTGCCAGCAGCTTCGCCCAGGGGGCACTCTCTAACTATGGCTACACCTTC. The chain carries TRBV7-9 and TRBJ1-2; 8 bases agree with TRBD1. Per germline, CDR1 SEHNR and CDR2 FQNEAQ (reference sequence). Unmatched junction bases numbered 9, after V lost 3 bases and J lost 0 bases. The CDR3 has 17 residues.

The V gene is TRBV28, the J gene TRBJ1-2; 8 nucleotides match TRBD1. Germline CDR1 MDHEN, CDR2 SYDVKM. The CDR3 length is 15 residues. With V trimmed by 5 bases and J by 5 bases, 10 bases remained unmatched. The CDR3: CASSTRTGLGYGYTF. In nucleotides, the CDR3 is TGTGCCAGCAGTACCCGGACAGGGCTAGGTTATGGCTACACCTTC.

V is TRBV4-3 and J is TRBJ1-3; D is unclear. Per germline, CDR1 LGHNA and CDR2 YSLEER. Deletions cut 0 bases from V and 10 bases from J, with 10 bases between. The CDR3 extends over 13 amino acids. This CDR3 reads CASSQDRLGTIYF. The CDR3, as DNA: TGCGCCAGCAGCCAAGACCGCCTGGGGACCATATATTTT.

V gene TRBV11-2 combines with J gene TRBJ2-2, with TRBD2 matching over 7 bases. V trimming: 5 bases; J trimming: 5 bases; junction bases outside the gene matches: 5. Germline CDR1 reads SGHAT; CDR2 reads FQNNGV. The CDR3 has 14 amino acids. CDR3 bases: TGTGCCAGCAGCCCACTAGCGCTTACCGGGGAGCTGTTTTTT. Its translation is CASSPLALTGELFF.

This chain joins TRBV2 and TRBJ1-2, with D uncertain. Germline V lookup: CDR1 SNHLY, CDR2 FYNNEI. With 6 bases removed from V and 6 bases from J, the gap between germline ends came to 8 bases. This CDR3 is built from 11 residues. The CDR3 sequence: CASSELDGYTF. The DNA for the CDR3 is TGTGCCAGCAGCGAACTCGATGGCTACACCTTC.

This clonotype was observed at least ten times. The chain links TRBV4-3 to TRBJ2-1, with 9 bases matching TRBD2. The J call may be in error: the DNA end matches TRBJ2-7 better. This CDR3 is 18 amino acids long. The germline V gene has CDR1 LGHNA and CDR2 YSLEER. Here the CDR3 reads CASSPLAGVLSSYNEQYF. CDR3 nucleotides: TGCGCCAGCAGCCCTTTAGCGGGGGTCCTCAGCTCCTACAATGAGCAGTACTTC.